These 21 T cell receptor beta chains were all obtained from the same sample, sequenced in a study of blood T cell repertoires in COVID-19. Using immunoSEQ multiplex PCR, the repertoire was profiled, and TCRdb retains in-frame clones only, with some absent. Among roughly 7,900 clones, 80% to 90% were seen once, and the ten largest hold 7.2%. Sequencing input: peripheral blood. Receptors were obtained from a human donor with active COVID-19. The donor label of this sample is uncertain.

The chain combines TRBV19 with TRBJ1-2, with TRBD1 as a possible D gene (6 bases). V was cut by 7 bases and J by 0 bases, with 12 bases left in between. Germline CDR1 is LNHDA and CDR2 is SQIVND (reference sequence). The CDR3 is 14 residues long. The CDR3 sequence is CASKRDITNYGYTF. The DNA of the CDR3 is TGTGCCAGTAAAAGGGACATAACTAACTATGGCTACACCTTC.

The chain uses TRBV4-1 and TRBJ2-7; the match to TRBD1 covers 9 bases. Germline V gene data show CDR1 as MGHRA and CDR2 as YSYEKL. This CDR3 spans 16 amino acids. The junction had 7 bases not matched to a gene; V was cut back by 0 bases and J by 4 bases. CDR3: CASSQDPQGAQYEQYV. As DNA, the CDR3 is TGCGCCAGCAGCCAAGACCCACAGGGGGCCCAGTACGAGCAGTACGTC.

V and J are TRBV10-3 and TRBJ2-2; TRBD2 aligns across 7 bases. The CDR3 length is 14 residues. The J segment lost 2 bases and the V segment lost 10 bases, leaving 7 bases of the junction unmatched. CDR1 is ENHRY and CDR2 is SYGVKD in the germline V gene. CDR3 in DNA: TGTGCCACTGGACTAGGGATTAACACCGGGGAGCTGTTTTTT. Translating gives CATGLGINTGELFF.

The chain recombines TRBV18 with TRBJ2-7, with D perhaps matching TRBD1 (5 bases). Trimming took off 3 bases at V and 6 bases at J, with 18 bases between the two ends. CDR3 size: 15 residues. Germline CDR1 is KGHSH and CDR2 is LQKENI. Here the CDR3 DNA reads TGTGCCAGCTCACCTCAAAAGGGGCCCCTTAGCGAGCAGTACGTC. Its protein product is CASSPQKGPLSEQYV.

The sample holds a few counts of this clone. This chain links TRBV18 with TRBJ1-1; a possible D gene is TRBD1 (6 bases). Trimming pared 2 bases from V and 1 base from J, leaving 11 bases between. The CDR3 extends over 15 amino acids. The germline CDR1 and CDR2 sequences are KGHSH and LQKENI. CDR3 nucleotide sequence: TGTGCCAGCTCACCAAGACAGGTGCCGAACACTGAAGCTTTCTTT. Residues: CASSPRQVPNTEAFF.

The V call is TRBV27, the J call TRBJ2-7; 9 bases map to TRBD1. Trimming removed 2 bases from V and 7 bases from J; junction bases left unmatched: 6. In germline, CDR1 is MNHEY, CDR2 SMNVEV (reference sequence). The CDR3 extends over 14 amino acids. The CDR3 protein is CASSLGTGGGEQYF. The CDR3, as DNA: TGTGCCAGCAGTTTAGGAACAGGGGGCGGTGAGCAGTACTTC.

This chain joins TRBV5-4 and TRBJ2-2; D perhaps matches TRBD2 (6 bases). Trimming removed 4 bases at V and 5 bases at J, with 15 bases between. CDR1 and CDR2 from the germline V gene are SGHNT and YYREEE (reference sequence). This CDR3 comprises 15 residues. The DNA for the CDR3 is TGTGCCAGCAGCGGGGGGAGGAGCGATACCGGGGAGCTGTTTTTT. Translation: CASSGGRSDTGELFF.

V usage is TRBV6-2 or TRBV6-3 and J usage is TRBJ2-3; 7 bases match TRBD2. The V gene end was trimmed by 0 bases and the J gene end by 2 bases; junction bases not matched to a gene: 20. The CDR3 has 21 residues. Germline loops: CDR1 MNHEY, CDR2 SVGEGT. The CDR3 protein is CASSYSGAPLFGRTFTDTQYF. The CDR3 nucleotides are TGTGCCAGCAGTTACTCCGGCGCGCCTCTTTTCGGGAGGACCTTCACAGATACGCAGTATTTT.

The rearrangement links TRBV15 to TRBJ2-3, with TRBD2 matching over 10 bases. Germline CDR1 reads LNHNV; CDR2 reads YYDKDF (reference sequence). V gave up 0 bases and J gave up 4 bases; unmatched junction bases: 1. The CDR3 has 15 residues. The CDR3 loop is CATSRELAGPDTQYF. CDR3 DNA sequence: TGTGCCACCAGCAGAGAACTAGCGGGACCAGATACGCAGTATTTT.

Worth noting for this clone: A read error may produce the germline difference seen at one junction end. V usage is TRBV7-7 and J usage is TRBJ2-7; D call uncertain. Germline lookup yields CDR1 SSHAT and CDR2 FNYEAQ (reference sequence). This CDR3 contains 14 residues. The CDR3 is CASSPLSLLTEQYF. DNA of the CDR3: TGTGCTAGCAGCCCCCTGAGTCTGCTTACGGAGCAGTACTTC. Variable domain in full (rest from reference TRBV7-7 and TRBJ2-7): GAGVSQSPRYKVTKRGQDVTLRCDPISSHATLYWYQQALGQGPEFLTYFNYEAQPDKSGLPSDRFSAERPEGSISTLTIQRTEQRDSAMYRCASSPLSLLTEQYFGPGTRLTVT.

V is TRBV5-1 and J is TRBJ2-5, with 8 positions matching TRBD1. This CDR3 spans 14 amino acids. The trim removed 4 bases at V and 1 base at J, leaving 3 bases unmatched. Looked up from germline, CDR1 is SGHRS and CDR2 is YFSETQ. The CDR3 DNA follows: TGCGCCAGCAGCCCGACAGGGGTCCAAGAGACCCAGTACTTC. Its protein is CASSPTGVQETQYF.

The J gene is TRBJ1-5, the V gene TRBV15, with 8 bases matching TRBD1. The germline CDR1 and CDR2 sequences are LNHNV and YYDKDF (reference sequence). The length of the CDR3 is 18 residues. V lost 1 base to trimming and J lost 4 bases; unmatched junction nucleotides: 12. CDR3 protein: CATSRVPGQGSQNQPQHF. Written as DNA, the CDR3 is TGTGCCACCAGCAGAGTCCCAGGACAGGGTTCCCAGAATCAGCCCCAGCATTTT.

This chain uses TRBV4-1 with TRBJ1-1; 9 bases are a match to TRBD1. J lost 4 bases, V lost 1 base, and 4 bases had no gene match. The CDR3 contains 15 residues. CDR1 and CDR2 (germline): MGHRA, YSYEKL. The CDR3 loop reads CASSQAGQGFTEAFF. DNA of the CDR3: TGCGCCAGCAGCCAAGCGGGACAGGGATTCACTGAAGCTTTCTTT.

This clone was picked up one time. The rearrangement uses TRBV6-2 or TRBV6-3 and TRBJ2-7; no firm D call. V was clipped by 4 bases and J by 0 bases, with 10 bases between them. This CDR3 is 14 amino acids long. Germline V gives CDR1 MNHEY, CDR2 SVGEGT. The CDR3: CASSSRLSSYEQYV. In DNA, the CDR3 is TGTGCCAGCAGTTCACGACTCTCCTCCTACGAGCAGTACGTC.

This chain uses TRBV9 with TRBJ1-1, with D unclear. Germline loops: CDR1 SGDLS, CDR2 YYNGEE. The CDR3 extends over 13 amino acids. V lost 3 bases to trimming and J lost 1 base, with 7 bases between them. The CDR3 here is CASSEWANTEAFF. The CDR3 DNA sequence: TGTGCCAGCAGCGAGTGGGCGAACACTGAAGCTTTCTTT.

This chain joins TRBV27 and TRBJ1-6, with TRBD1 as a possible D gene (6 bases). V lost 5 bases, J lost 2 bases, and 10 bases lay in between. The germline CDR1 and CDR2 sequences are MNHEY and SMNVEV (reference sequence). This CDR3 has 15 residues. CDR3 sequence: CASSPRTAYNSPLHF. In DNA form, the CDR3 reads TGTGCCAGCAGTCCTCGGACAGCCTATAATTCACCCCTCCACTTT.

The chain carries TRBV29-1 and TRBJ2-1; D is unresolved. This CDR3 has 10 residues. V was pared by 7 bases and J by 8 bases, with 9 bases between. CDR1 is SQVTM, CDR2 ANQGSEA, per germline. For the CDR3, the DNA is TGCAGCGCTGTTGCGGATGAGCAGTTCTTC. Protein: CSAVADEQFF.

The chain employs TRBV2 and TRBJ1-4; D not certain. The V end was cut by 6 bases, the J end by 8 bases, with 19 bases between. Germline V CDR1 and CDR2: SNHLY, FYNNEI. CDR3 length equals 15 residues. CDR3 loop: CASRGTRLASEKLFF. CDR3 coding DNA: TGTGCCAGCAGGGGAACCCGACTAGCTAGCGAAAAACTGTTTTTT.

The gene calls are TRBV12-3 or TRBV12-4 and TRBJ2-7; D may be TRBD2 (5 bases). V was shortened by 9 bases and J by 4 bases, with 10 bases between the two germline ends. The CDR3 sequence is 11 residues long. CDR3 sequence (DNA): TGTGCCAGTTCCGGCGGGTACGAGCAGTACGTC. Amino acids: CASSGGYEQYV.

The V and J genes are TRBV29-1 and TRBJ2-1; D gene uncertain. CDR1 SQVTM and CDR2 ANQGSEA come from the germline V gene. V was shortened by 5 bases and J by 6 bases, with 5 bases between the two germline ends. The CDR3 length is 10 residues. Here the CDR3 reads CSVISNEQFF. The CDR3 DNA is TGCAGCGTTATTAGCAATGAGCAGTTCTTC.

The chain couples TRBV7-2 to TRBJ2-5; D is unclear. The germline CDR1 and CDR2 sequences are SGHTA and FQGNSA. CDR3 length: 15 residues. V lost 5 bases and J 5 bases, leaving 18 bases between the germline ends. The CDR3 loop reads CASSAGSFARETQYF. DNA for the CDR3: TGTGCCAGCAGCGCCGGCTCATTCGCGAGGGAGACCCAGTACTTC.